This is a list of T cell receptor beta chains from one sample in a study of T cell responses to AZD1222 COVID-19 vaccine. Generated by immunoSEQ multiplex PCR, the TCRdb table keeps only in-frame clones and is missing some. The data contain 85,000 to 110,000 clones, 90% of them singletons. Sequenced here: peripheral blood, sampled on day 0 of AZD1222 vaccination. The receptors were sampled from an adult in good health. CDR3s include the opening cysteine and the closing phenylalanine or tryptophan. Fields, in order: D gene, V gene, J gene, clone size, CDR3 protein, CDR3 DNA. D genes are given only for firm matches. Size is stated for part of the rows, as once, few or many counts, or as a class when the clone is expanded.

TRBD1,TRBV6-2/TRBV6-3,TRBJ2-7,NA,CASSQRHRGMNYEQYF,TGTGCCAGCAGTCAAAGACACAGGGGGATGAACTACGAGCAGTACTTC
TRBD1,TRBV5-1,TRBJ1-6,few,CASGLQGGNNSPLHF,TGCGCCAGCGGCCTTCAGGGGGGCAATAATTCACCCCTCCACTTT
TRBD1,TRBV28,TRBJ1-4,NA,CASSLGRGRDEKLFF,TGTGCCAGCAGTCTTGGCAGGGGGCGCGATGAAAAACTGTTTTTT
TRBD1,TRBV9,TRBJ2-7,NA,CASSGTGWNEQYF,TGTGCCAGCAGCGGGACAGGGTGGAACGAGCAGTACTTC
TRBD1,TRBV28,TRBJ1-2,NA,CASSLTGGNGYTF,TGTGCCAGCAGTTTAACAGGGGGCAATGGCTACACCTTC
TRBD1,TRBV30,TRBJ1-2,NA,CAWSPGGGYGYTF,TGTGCCTGGAGCCCAGGGGGCGGCTATGGCTACACCTTC
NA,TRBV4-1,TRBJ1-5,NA,CASSEPGTQNQPQHF,TGCGCCAGCAGCGAGCCCGGGACACAAAATCAGCCCCAGCATTTT
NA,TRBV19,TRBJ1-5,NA,CASSIGVSNQPQHF,TGTGCCAGTAGTATAGGGGTCAGCAATCAGCCCCAGCATTTT
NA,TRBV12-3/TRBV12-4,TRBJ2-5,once,CASSFQGRETQYF,TGTGCCAGCAGTTTCCAGGGGAGAGAGACCCAGTACTTC
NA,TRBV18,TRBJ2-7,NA,CASSRSTESYEQYF,TGTGCCAGCTCACGTTCGACAGAATCCTACGAGCAGTACTTC
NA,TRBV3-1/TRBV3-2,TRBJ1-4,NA,CASSQGVNRLGFNEKLFF,TGTGCCAGCAGCCAAGGGGTCAACCGTTTAGGGTTTAATGAAAAACTGTTTTTT
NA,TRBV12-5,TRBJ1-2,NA,CASGLVLRGAAAGYTF,TGTGCTAGTGGTTTGGTACTGCGGGGGGCGGCTGCTGGCTACACCTTC
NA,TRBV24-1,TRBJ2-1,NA,CATSLGGNSYNEQFF,TGTGCCACCAGCCTAGGGGGGAACTCCTACAATGAGCAGTTCTTC
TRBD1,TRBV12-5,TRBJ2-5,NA,CASGLVQGTYQETQYF,TGTGCTAGTGGTTTGGTACAGGGGACCTACCAAGAGACCCAGTACTTC
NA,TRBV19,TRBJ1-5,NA,CASSMATHQPQHF,TGTGCCAGTAGTATGGCCACCCATCAGCCCCAGCATTTT
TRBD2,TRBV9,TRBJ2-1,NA,CASSVATSGVYNEQFF,TGTGCCAGCAGCGTAGCGACTAGCGGGGTATACAATGAGCAGTTCTTC
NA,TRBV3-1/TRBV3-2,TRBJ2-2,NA,CASSQDEPPGELFF,TGTGCCAGCAGCCAAGATGAGCCTCCTGGGGAGCTGTTTTTT
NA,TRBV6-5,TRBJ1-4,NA,CASWGWGNEKLFF,TGTGCCAGCTGGGGCTGGGGTAATGAAAAACTGTTTTTT
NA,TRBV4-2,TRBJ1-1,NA,CASSQEGLINTEAFF,TGTGCCAGCAGCCAAGAGGGACTGATCAACACTGAAGCTTTCTTT
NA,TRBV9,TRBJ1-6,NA,CASSSNWFNSPLHF,TGTGCCAGCAGCTCGAATTGGTTTAATTCACCCCTCCACTTT
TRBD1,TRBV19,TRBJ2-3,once,CASSTDRGGETQYF,TGTGCCAGTAGTACGGACAGGGGGGGTGAAACGCAGTATTTT
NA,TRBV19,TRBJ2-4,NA,CASSSTGPNIQYF,TGTGCCAGTAGTTCGACAGGCCCAAACATTCAGTACTTC
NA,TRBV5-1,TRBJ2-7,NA,CASSLALSPTPYHGEQYF,TGCGCCAGCAGCTTGGCCCTATCCCCGACCCCGTACCACGGCGAGCAGTACTTC
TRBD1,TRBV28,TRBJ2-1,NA,CASSVDRALRNEQFF,TGTGCCAGCAGTGTCGACAGGGCCCTGAGGAATGAGCAGTTCTTC
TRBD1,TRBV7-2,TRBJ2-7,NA,CASSLDRHEQYF,TGTGCCAGCAGCCTGGACAGGCACGAGCAGTACTTC
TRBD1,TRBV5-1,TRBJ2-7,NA,CASSLGQSYEQYF,TGCGCCAGCAGCCTGGGACAGTCCTACGAGCAGTACTTC
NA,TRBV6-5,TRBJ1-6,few,CASSRTFASPLHF,TGTGCCAGCAGTCGGACTTTCGCCTCACCCCTCCACTTT
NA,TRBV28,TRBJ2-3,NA,CASTPPDRTDTQYF,TGTGCCAGCACCCCCCCCGATCGAACAGATACGCAGTATTTT
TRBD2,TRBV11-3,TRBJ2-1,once,CASRLKPGLAGGSYNEQFF,TGTGCCAGCCGCCTCAAACCGGGACTAGCGGGGGGTTCCTACAATGAGCAGTTCTTC
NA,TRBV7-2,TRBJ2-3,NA,CASSPGEYTDTQYF,TGTGCCAGCAGCCCGGGAGAGTACACAGATACGCAGTATTTT
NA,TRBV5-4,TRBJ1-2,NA,CASSLRTDYGYTF,TGTGCCAGCAGCTTGCGAACAGACTATGGCTACACCTTC
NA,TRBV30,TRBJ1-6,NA,CAWSLSRKSYSYHSPLHF,TGTGCCTGGAGTTTATCGAGGAAAAGCTACTCGTATCATTCACCCCTCCACTTT
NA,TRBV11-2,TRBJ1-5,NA,CASSLKGSNQPQHF,TGTGCCAGCAGCTTAAAAGGAAGCAATCAGCCCCAGCATTTT
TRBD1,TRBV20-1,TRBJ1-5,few,CSASGQGNDQPQHF,TGCAGTGCCAGTGGACAGGGTAACGATCAGCCCCAGCATTTT
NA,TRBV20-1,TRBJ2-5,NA,CSASSGGRRRETQYF,TGCAGTGCTAGTAGTGGGGGGCGTAGGAGAGAGACCCAGTACTTC
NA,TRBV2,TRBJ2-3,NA,CASSVTSQQGLYF,TGTGCCAGCAGTGTGACTAGTCAACAGGGACTGTATTTT
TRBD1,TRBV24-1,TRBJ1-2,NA,CATSEQDRGSNYGYTF,TGTGCCACCAGTGAACAGGACAGGGGGAGTAACTATGGCTACACCTTC
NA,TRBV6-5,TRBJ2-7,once,CASSIGEQYF,TGTGCCAGCAGTATCGGCGAGCAGTACTTC
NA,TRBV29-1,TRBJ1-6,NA,CSVKTGEVNNSPLHF,TGCAGCGTGAAGACGGGGGAAGTGAACAATTCACCCCTCCACTTT
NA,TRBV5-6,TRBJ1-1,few,CASSTPREGNTEAFF,TGTGCCAGCAGCACACCCAGAGAGGGGAACACTGAAGCTTTCTTT
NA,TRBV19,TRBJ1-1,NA,CASSKTGMEAFF,TGTGCCAGTAGTAAAACAGGGATGGAAGCTTTCTTT
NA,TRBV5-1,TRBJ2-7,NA,CASSLVGRLSEQYF,TGCGCCAGCAGCTTGGTAGGTAGGTTGAGCGAGCAGTACTTC
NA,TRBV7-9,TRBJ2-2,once,CASSLAGHDTGELFF,TGTGCCAGCAGCTTAGCGGGACATGACACCGGGGAGCTGTTTTTT
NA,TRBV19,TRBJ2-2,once,CASSEPGFAGELFF,TGTGCCAGTAGTGAACCAGGGTTCGCCGGGGAGCTGTTTTTT
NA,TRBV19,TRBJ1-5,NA,CASSIRSRSNQPQHF,TGTGCCAGTAGTATACGGTCCAGAAGCAATCAGCCCCAGCATTTT
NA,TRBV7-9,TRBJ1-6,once,CASSLMDSPLHF,TGTGCCAGCAGCTTAATGGATTCACCCCTCCACTTT
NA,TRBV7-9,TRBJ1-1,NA,CASTQSDTEAFF,TGTGCCAGCACCCAAAGTGACACTGAAGCTTTCTTT
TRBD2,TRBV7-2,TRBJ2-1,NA,CASSSTGTSGYYNEQFF,TGTGCCAGCAGCTCTACTGGGACTAGCGGGTACTACAATGAGCAGTTCTTC
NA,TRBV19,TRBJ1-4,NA,CASRSRNEKLFF,TGTGCCAGCCGGAGCAGAAATGAAAAACTGTTTTTT
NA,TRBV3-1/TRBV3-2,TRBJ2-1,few,CASSQGSTHRFF,TGTGCCAGCAGCCAAGGCAGTACCCATCGGTTCTTC
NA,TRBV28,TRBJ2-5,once,CASSLRQGGETQYF,TGTGCCAGCAGTCTACGACAGGGAGGAGAGACCCAGTACTTC
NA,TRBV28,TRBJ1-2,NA,CASSLRSLMGGSGYGYTF,TGTGCCAGCAGTTTAAGATCCTTGATGGGGGGTTCGGGCTATGGCTACACCTTC
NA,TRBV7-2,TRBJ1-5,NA,CASSSTAGAGNQPQHF,TGTGCCAGCAGCTCCACCGCCGGCGCTGGTAATCAGCCCCAGCATTTT
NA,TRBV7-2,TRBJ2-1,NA,CASSRIYIQLAPYNEQFF,TGTGCCAGCAGTCGGATTTATATACAGTTGGCCCCCTACAATGAGCAGTTCTTC
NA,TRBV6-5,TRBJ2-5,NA,CASRDETQYF,TGTGCCAGCAGAGACGAGACCCAGTACTTC